A single sample gave rise to the 20 T cell receptor beta chains below, sequenced in a study of CD8 T cells in Susac syndrome. The authors reverse transcribed roughly 0.5 to 1 ug RNA with random hexamers. TCRdb fed the immunoSEQ multiplex PCR reads into MiXCR, producing one record per CDR3 protein. The data hold under 150,000 distinct CDR3 sequences, with over 85% observed a single time. Material for sequencing was CD8+ T cells from PBMCs. The receptors shown here come from a human donor in good health.

The chain links TRBV20-1 to TRBJ2-5; D is possibly TRBD2 (6 bases). V lost 0 bases, J lost 3 bases, and 14 bases lay in between. The CDR3 contains 15 residues. Germline CDR1 and CDR2: DFQATT and SNEGSKA (reference sequence). DNA for the CDR3: TGCAGTGCTAGAGAGGTAGCGGCTTTCGAAGAGACCCAGTACTTC. It encodes CSAREVAAFEETQYF.

This clonotype was seen once. This chain connects TRBV4-1 to TRBJ2-7; TRBD2 aligns across 10 bases. V shed 1 base, J shed 2 bases, and the junction held 2 bases outside the gene matches. There are 15 residues in the CDR3. Germline lookup yields CDR1 MGHRA and CDR2 YSYEKL. DNA of the CDR3: TGCGCCAGCAGCCAAGGGACTAGCGGACCCTACGAGCAGTACTTC. Its translation: CASSQGTSGPYEQYF.

The chain couples TRBV2 to TRBJ2-3; 10 bases are a match to TRBD2. Germline trimming cut 1 base from V and 4 bases from J; bases unmatched to any gene: 8. The CDR3 has 17 residues. CDR1 is SNHLY and CDR2 is FYNNEI in the germline V gene. In DNA form, the CDR3 reads TGTGCCAGCAGTGAAGAGGTGCCTAGCGGGAGATCAGATACGCAGTATTTT. The encoded protein is CASSEEVPSGRSDTQYF.

This clonotype was seen just once. V and J are TRBV7-2 and TRBJ2-1; perhaps TRBD1 as D (6 bases). The CDR3 runs 13 residues. Trimming took off 6 bases at V and 4 bases at J, with 10 bases between the two ends. Germline CDR1 SGHTA, CDR2 FQGNSA. The CDR3 is CASRETGYNEQFF. CDR3 coding DNA: TGTGCCAGCAGGGAGACAGGTTACAATGAGCAGTTCTTC.

The chain recombines TRBV12-3 or TRBV12-4 with TRBJ1-2; no reliable D call. This CDR3 has 15 amino acids. Trimming shortened V by 6 bases and J by 8 bases, and 22 bases separated the two germline ends. The CDR3 DNA reads TGTGCCAGCAGCCGCGGGGTGGGGAAGTCGGAGGGCTACACCTTC. It specifies CASSRGVGKSEGYTF.

The rearrangement uses TRBV27 and TRBJ2-7; weak D call: TRBD2 (6 bases). The CDR3 consists of 15 residues. CDR1 is MNHEY, CDR2 SMNVEV, per germline (reference sequence). Between the trimmed V and J ends, which lost 8 bases and 5 bases, there was a span of 22 bases. CDR3 sequence: CASAPSLAPRNEQYF. In DNA form, the CDR3 reads TGTGCCAGCGCTCCCTCACTAGCTCCTAGGAACGAGCAGTACTTC.

V gene TRBV9 combines with J gene TRBJ1-1; unclear D gene. The CDR3 loop spans 11 amino acids. With 6 bases removed from V and 5 bases from J, the gap between germline ends came to 8 bases. CDR1 is SGDLS and CDR2 is YYNGEE in the germline V gene. CDR3: CASTSRTEAFF. DNA for the CDR3: TGTGCCAGCACATCCCGGACTGAAGCTTTCTTT.

CDR3 nucleotides: TGTGCCAGCAGTCCGAGCGGGAGTGGGACAGATACGCAGTATTTT. This sequence encodes CASSPSGSGTDTQYF. The chain is built from TRBV6-5 and TRBJ2-3; 8 bases agree with TRBD2. The germline CDR1 and CDR2 sequences are MNHEY and SVGAGI. With 5 bases clipped from V and 3 bases from J, the junction kept 7 bases outside the gene matches. The CDR3 is made up of 15 amino acids.

The rearrangement uses TRBV24-1 and TRBJ2-7, with D possibly being TRBD1 (5 bases). Deletions cut 2 bases from V and 3 bases from J, with 7 bases between. Per germline, CDR1 KGHDR and CDR2 SFDVKD. The CDR3 length is 13 residues. CDR3 residues: CATSDSGNYEQYF. CDR3 coding DNA: TGTGCCACCAGTGATTCAGGGAACTACGAGCAGTACTTC.

This clonotype was seen just once. The chain has TRBV9 and TRBJ2-2; maybe TRBD2 (5 bases). The length of the CDR3 is 15 residues. Per the germline V gene, CDR1 is SGDLS and CDR2 is YYNGEE. V was cut by 2 bases and J by 0 bases, with 8 bases left in between. CDR3 sequence: CASSVAGTNTGELFF. As DNA, the CDR3 is TGTGCCAGCAGCGTCGCCGGGACGAACACCGGGGAGCTGTTTTTT.

This clonotype showed up just once. J is TRBJ2-7 and V is TRBV20-1; D is undetermined. This CDR3 region has 13 residues. V lost 5 bases and J lost 1, with 12 bases in between. Germline CDR1 is DFQATT and CDR2 is SNEGSKA (reference sequence). DNA for the CDR3: TGCAGTGCTGGAAGGGTTGGGTCCTACGAGCAGTACTTC. Its protein is CSAGRVGSYEQYF.

The V gene is TRBV7-7, the J gene TRBJ1-1, with a weak D call TRBD1 (6 bases). Germline CDR1 and CDR2: SSHAT and FNYEAQ (reference sequence). The CDR3 sequence is 11 residues long. In DNA, the CDR3 is TGTGCTTTGGGGCAGGGGACTGAAGCTTTCTTT. Translated, it gives CALGQGTEAFF.

The rearrangement joins TRBV29-1 to TRBJ1-1, with 8 positions matching TRBD1. The CDR3 loop spans 10 amino acids. Looked up from germline, CDR1 is SQVTM and CDR2 is ANQGSEA. Trimming removed 7 bases from V and 11 bases from J; junction bases left unmatched: 6. Written as DNA, the CDR3 is TGCAGCGGCACAGGGGGTGATGCTTTCTTT. Protein sequence: CSGTGGDAFF.

V usage is TRBV30 and J usage is TRBJ2-7; a weak D match, TRBD1 (5 bases). The V gene's germline CDR1 is GTSNPN and CDR2 SVGIG (reference sequence). This CDR3 is built from 13 residues. Deletions cut 0 bases from V and 2 bases from J, with 8 bases between. CDR3 residues: CAWSVMGPYEQYF. Here the CDR3 DNA reads TGTGCCTGGAGTGTCATGGGGCCCTACGAGCAGTACTTC.

This chain links TRBV7-9 with TRBJ2-5, with TRBD1 matching over 10 bases. The CDR3 consists of 15 residues. The V gene end was trimmed by 7 bases and the J gene end by 5 bases; junction bases not matched to a gene: 10. The germline V gene encodes CDR1 SEHNR and CDR2 FQNEAQ (reference sequence). Here the CDR3 reads CASTIGDRGTETQYF. DNA of the CDR3: TGTGCCAGCACGATCGGGGACAGGGGTACGGAGACCCAGTACTTC.

The chain is built from TRBV6-2 or TRBV6-3 and TRBJ2-4; D may be TRBD2 (5 bases). Germline lookup yields CDR1 MNHEY and CDR2 SVGEGT. Trimming cost V 5 bases and J 12 bases, with 20 bases left between them. The CDR3 consists of 14 residues. The CDR3 loop is CASSLREPTSSQYF. CDR3 DNA: TGTGCCAGCAGTCTCCGGGAACCCACCTCGAGTCAGTACTTC.

The rearrangement links TRBV9 to TRBJ2-7, with 8 bases that match TRBD1. J was trimmed by 3 bases and V by 3 bases; bases with no gene match: 5. Germline V gene sequence: CDR1 SGDLS, CDR2 YYNGEE. The CDR3 loop spans 14 amino acids. The CDR3 loop reads CASSAGQGNYEQYF. The CDR3 bases are TGTGCCAGCAGCGCCGGACAGGGTAACTACGAGCAGTACTTC.

V is TRBV7-9 and J is TRBJ2-5, with 10 bases fitting TRBD2. In germline, CDR1 is SEHNR, CDR2 FQNEAQ (reference sequence). The CDR3 spans 16 residues. With V trimmed by 2 bases and J by 5 bases, 8 bases remained unmatched. CDR3 in DNA: TGTGCCAGCAGCTTAATCCTAGCGGGAGTCGAGGAGACCCAGTACTTC. The encoded protein is CASSLILAGVEETQYF.

The V call is TRBV29-1, the J call TRBJ2-3, with D possibly TRBD2 on 5 matching bases. The CDR3 sequence is 15 residues long. CDR1 and CDR2 (germline): SQVTM, ANQGSEA. Trimming left V 6 bases short and J 1 base short, with 17 bases between. CDR3 protein: CSVDLLEVGTDTQYF. The CDR3 bases are TGCAGCGTAGACCTATTGGAGGTTGGCACAGATACGCAGTATTTT.

The CDR3 sequence is CASSLERLGPNYGYTF. The CDR3 DNA reads TGTGCCAGCAGCTTAGAGAGGCTTGGGCCGAACTATGGCTACACCTTC. The rearrangement joins TRBV7-9 to TRBJ1-2; D is unresolved. This CDR3 is built from 16 residues. The V gene's germline CDR1 is SEHNR and CDR2 FQNEAQ (reference sequence). V was shortened by 1 base and J by 2 bases, with 14 bases between the two germline ends.